This TCR beta chain was recovered during a study of T cell repertoires in cytomegalovirus infection. Study-level background: Matching HLA type and CMV infection were both indicated by public TCR beta signatures. Study-wide findings and caveats: Within the response measured ex vivo, HLA-C-restricted CMV-specific TCR beta clonotypes were dominant. Cumulative public TCR beta family frequency identified carriers of CMV plus the relevant HLA.

V was clipped by 6 bases and J by 1 base; unmatched bases: 8. The CDR3 runs to 15 residues. Germline V CDR1 and CDR2: MNHNS, SASEGT. This clonotype has just a few counts. No antigen is known for it. Each CDR3 protein is one row after TCRdb ran MiXCR on the reads. Here the sample spans fewer than 700,000 distinct CDR3 sequences, roughly a quarter being singletons. The J gene is TRBJ2-5, the V gene TRBV6-1; TRBD1 matches 7 bases. Sequenced: CD8+ T cells from PBMCs. The receptor was derived from a human donor in good health (CMV status not recorded). Some clones in this sample may be carry-over from other donors' samples. The DNA for the CDR3 is TGTGCCAGCAGCCCGAGGACAGGAGCCCAAGAGACCCAGTACTTC. Protein: CASSPRTGAQETQYF.